This paragraph covers one T cell receptor beta chain sequence. What it binds is unknown. The table came from immunoSEQ multiplex PCR; TCRdb's copy has only in-frame clones and leaves some out. The sample consists of 150,000 to 200,000 clones, approximately 86% of them appearing once. The data stem from a study of T cell responses to AZD1222 COVID-19 vaccine. Points from the study as a whole: Spike regions recognized by vaccine-associated CD4 TCRs spanned the protein, led by 160-218 and 743-854. In all cases, repertoires were sampled only after the peak T cell response. Baseline serology detected seropositivity in only 6 or 7 AZD1222 recipients. Vaccination with two AZD1222 doses was followed by a rise in Spike-specific TCR breadth and depth.

CDR3 length: 15 residues. V was shortened by 6 bases and J by 2 bases, with 14 bases between the two germline ends. From germline, CDR1 is SNHLY and CDR2 FYNNEI. This material consisted of peripheral blood, taken 28 days after the second AZD1222 dose. This TCR was sampled from an adult who received the AZD1222 COVID-19 vaccine. The chain employs TRBV2 and TRBJ1-3; TRBD1 might be the D (6 bases). In DNA, the CDR3 is TGTGCCAGCAGGGGTGCCAGGGGAGCTGGAAACACCATATATTTT. Amino acids: CASRGARGAGNTIYF.